The 21 T cell receptor beta chains below were found in one sample sequenced in a study of identical twins. TCRdb re-called the 5' RACE reads with MiXCR, one entry per CDR3 protein. The sample has approximately 240,000 distinct CDR3 sequences; 11% to 15% are singletons. What was sequenced was memory (CD45RO+) T cells sorted from blood. The receptors stem from a woman younger than 35 in good health.

This chain uses TRBV2 with TRBJ2-2, with 9 bases lining up with TRBD1. Germline V gene data show CDR1 as SNHLY and CDR2 as FYNNEI. Losses at the gene ends were 6 bases for V and 3 bases for J; bases not matched to a gene: 8. The CDR3 extends over 16 amino acids. The CDR3 DNA reads as TGTGCCAGCAGGACCAACCGGGACAGGGACACCGGGGAGCTGTTTTTT. Translating it yields CASRTNRDRDTGELFF. Using reference TRBV2 and TRBJ2-2 for the parts outside the CDR3, the full variable domain is EPEVTQTPSHQVTQMGQEVILRCVPISNHLYFYWYRQILGQKVEFLVSFYNNEISEKSEIFDDQFSVERPDGSNFTLKIRSTKLEDSAMYFCASRTNRDRDTGELFFGEGSRLTVL.

This clonotype was counted many times. The CDR3 loop reads CASSEGVGDTQYF. The CDR3 DNA reads TGCGCCAGCAGTGAGGGAGTCGGGGATACGCAGTATTTT. This chain uses TRBV5-1 with TRBJ2-3; tentative D call: TRBD2 (5 bases). V lost 5 bases, J lost 6 bases, and 13 bases lay in between. CDR3 length: 13 amino acids. Germline loops: CDR1 SGHRS, CDR2 YFSETQ.

This clonotype was detected many times. The V gene is TRBV5-5, the J gene TRBJ2-7; maybe TRBD1 (8 bases). The CDR3 extends over 14 amino acids. Per the germline V gene, CDR1 is SGHKS and CDR2 is YYEKEE (reference sequence). V lost 4 bases, J lost 6 bases, and 17 bases lay in between. DNA of the CDR3: TGTGCCAGCAGCACTTACAGGGGGGGTAGCGAGCAGTACTTC. Encoded protein: CASSTYRGGSEQYF.

The V gene is TRBV11-2, the J gene TRBJ1-2; D possibly corresponds to TRBD1 (5 bases). The germline gives CDR1 SGHAT, CDR2 FQNNGV. Trimming left V 1 base short and J 4 bases short, with 7 bases between. CDR3 length: 13 residues. The DNA for the CDR3 is TGTGCCAGCAGCTTAGGGGGGATCTATGGCTACACCTTC. Protein sequence: CASSLGGIYGYTF.

The V gene is TRBV20-1, the J gene TRBJ2-1, with 9 bases that match TRBD2. J gave up 6 bases and V 6 bases, and 12 bases lay outside the gene matches. This CDR3 comprises 15 residues. Germline V CDR1 and CDR2: DFQATT, SNEGSKA (reference sequence). CDR3 in amino acids: CSAIAGESPINEQFF. The DNA for the CDR3 is TGCAGTGCCATAGCGGGAGAATCCCCAATCAATGAGCAGTTCTTC.

This clonotype has a handful of counts. CDR3 sequence reads: CSAYQSAYEQYF. In DNA form, the CDR3 reads TGCAGTGCGTACCAGAGCGCTTACGAGCAGTACTTC. V is TRBV20-1 and J is TRBJ2-7; D remains unclear. Germline CDR1 is DFQATT and CDR2 is SNEGSKA (reference sequence). The CDR3 totals 12 residues. V was shortened by 6 bases and J by 4 bases, with 13 bases between the two germline ends.

The CDR3 loop reads CAINPRLAGVGEQFF. The CDR3 DNA is TGTGCCATCAATCCCCGGCTAGCGGGAGTGGGTGAGCAGTTCTTC. The chain joins TRBV10-3 to TRBJ2-1; the match to TRBD2 covers 10 bases. J gave up 9 bases and V 7 bases, and 12 bases lay outside the gene matches. Per germline, CDR1 ENHRY and CDR2 SYGVKD. The CDR3 length is 15 residues.

This clonotype was recorded many times. This chain connects TRBV12-3 or TRBV12-4 to TRBJ2-6; a possible D gene is TRBD1 (6 bases). This CDR3 spans 15 amino acids. Trimming took 6 bases from V and 0 from J, leaving 9 bases between them. CDR3 in amino acids: CASRGAFSGANVLTF. CDR3 DNA: TGTGCCAGCAGGGGGGCCTTCTCTGGGGCCAACGTCCTGACTTTC.

This clonotype appeared a few times. This chain joins TRBV7-3 and TRBJ2-3, with D tentatively TRBD1 (5 bases). This CDR3 is 13 amino acids long. V lost 4 bases and J lost 7, with 12 bases in between. The germline V gene has CDR1 SGHTA and CDR2 FQGTGA. The CDR3 reads CASSSPQDHTQYF. CDR3 nucleotide sequence: TGTGCCAGCAGCTCCCCACAGGATCATACGCAGTATTTT.

The V call is TRBV7-9, the J call TRBJ2-6; D unclear. Trimming shortened V by 5 bases and J by 1 base, and 12 bases separated the two germline ends. This CDR3 is 16 amino acids long. CDR1 and CDR2 from the germline V gene are SEHNR and FQNEAQ (reference sequence). The CDR3 nucleotides read TGTGCCAGCAGCCACCCTGAGATTTCTGGGGCCAACGTCCTGACTTTC. Translated: CASSHPEISGANVLTF. The entire variable domain, with the rest obtained from reference TRBV7-9 and TRBJ2-6, is as follows: DTGVSQNPRHKITKRGQNVTFRCDPISEHNRLYWYRQTLGQGPEFLTYFQNEAQLEKSRLLSDRFSAERPKGSFSTLEIQRTEQGDSAMYLCASSHPEISGANVLTFGAGSRLTVL.

The CDR3: CASSLIGGGNTGELFF. CDR3 nucleotides: TGTGCCAGCAGCTTAATTGGCGGGGGGAACACCGGGGAGCTGTTTTTT. The gene calls are TRBV7-9 and TRBJ2-2; 7 bases match TRBD2. This CDR3 is built from 16 residues. V dropped 2 bases and J dropped 1; count of bases not matched to a gene: 4. CDR1 is SEHNR, CDR2 FQNEAQ, per germline (reference sequence).

The rearrangement links TRBV5-1 to TRBJ2-5; 11 bases line up with TRBD1. CDR1 is SGHRS and CDR2 is YFSETQ in the germline V gene. The V segment lost 7 bases and the J segment 5 bases; nucleotides outside the gene matches: 1. The CDR3 consists of 12 residues. DNA of the CDR3: TGCGCCAGCCGGGACAGGGGGGAGACCCAGTACTTC. It yields the protein CASRDRGETQYF.

The rearrangement uses TRBV6-1 and TRBJ1-5, with 8 nucleotides matching TRBD1. CDR1 and CDR2 from the germline V gene are MNHNS and SASEGT. The V and J ends lost 6 bases and 7 bases, in that order; junction bases with no gene match: 11. This CDR3 has 15 residues. The CDR3 coding sequence is TGTGCCAGCAGGCGCACACAGGGGGAGGGACAGCCCCAGCATTTT. Translation gives CASRRTQGEGQPQHF.

As to this clonotype: A much larger clone sits a single nucleotide away, making a read error possible. The chain uses TRBV9 and TRBJ2-2; D not certain. V lost 0 bases, J lost 9 bases, and 6 bases lay in between. The CDR3 extends over 12 amino acids. CDR1 and CDR2 (germline): SGDLS, YYNGEE. The CDR3: CASSVVARELFF. In nucleotides, the CDR3 is TGTGCCAGCAGCGTAGTGGCCAGGGAGCTGTTTTTT. Based on the CDR3 plus reference TRBV9 and TRBJ2-2, the full variable domain is DSGVTQTPKHLITATGQRVTLRCSPRSGDLSVYWYQQSLDQGLQFLIQYYNGEERAKGNILERFSAQQFPDLHSELNLSSLELGDSALYFCASSVVARELFFGEGSRLTVL.

This clonotype was counted at least ten times. The chain recombines TRBV7-9 with TRBJ1-5, with D possibly being TRBD1 (6 bases). V lost 3 bases to trimming and J lost 2 bases, with 14 bases between them. This CDR3 spans 16 amino acids. The germline CDR1 and CDR2 sequences are SEHNR and FQNEAQ (reference sequence). CDR3 amino acids: CASSFVGGGGNQPQHF. As DNA, the CDR3 is TGTGCCAGCAGCTTTGTAGGGGGGGGAGGCAATCAGCCCCAGCATTTT.

This clonotype was counted a few times. The rearrangement links TRBV12-5 to TRBJ1-3; D call uncertain. The CDR3 length is 14 residues. Germline V gene lookup returns CDR1 LGHNT and CDR2 FRNRAP. V was clipped by 3 bases and J by 0 bases, with 6 bases between them. The CDR3 sequence is CASGFGVSGNTIYF. CDR3 DNA: TGTGCTAGTGGTTTTGGGGTCTCTGGAAACACCATATATTTT.

This clonotype showed up just a few times. In nucleotides, the CDR3 is TGTGCCAGCAGCTCCCCCGATAAATTCTATGGCTACACCTTC. It codes for CASSSPDKFYGYTF. The J gene is TRBJ1-2, the V gene TRBV6-1; no firm D call. The CDR3 is 14 residues long. CDR1 MNHNS and CDR2 SASEGT come from the germline V gene. V lost 6 bases, J lost 4 bases, and 15 bases lay in between.

The chain couples TRBV20-1 to TRBJ1-1; no clear D. Trimming took off 5 bases at V and 5 bases at J, with 12 bases between the two ends. Germline V CDR1 and CDR2: DFQATT, SNEGSKA (reference sequence). CDR3 length equals 12 residues. The CDR3 here is CSARRKNTEAFF. CDR3 bases: TGCAGTGCTCGACGTAAGAATACTGAAGCTTTCTTT.

This clonotype was observed a handful of times. This chain connects TRBV6-1 to TRBJ1-2; 7 nucleotides align to TRBD1. Germline lookup yields CDR1 MNHNS and CDR2 SASEGT. This CDR3 has 15 amino acids. Losses at the gene ends were 5 bases for V and 4 bases for J; bases not matched to a gene: 10. Here the CDR3 reads CASSQTGVPTYGYTF. CDR3 bases: TGTGCCAGCAGTCAAACAGGGGTTCCGACCTATGGCTACACCTTC.

This clonotype was observed a handful of times. The chain is built from TRBV20-1 and TRBJ2-5, with D possibly TRBD2 on 6 matching bases. Germline assignment: CDR1 DFQATT and CDR2 SNEGSKA (reference sequence). Trimming stripped 0 bases from V and 2 bases from J, with 16 bases between. This CDR3 region has 16 residues. CDR3 sequence (DNA): TGCAGTGCTAGAGATCTCACGGGAGTCATACAAGAGACCCAGTACTTC. This translates into CSARDLTGVIQETQYF.

V and J are TRBV7-2 and TRBJ2-5, with D perhaps matching TRBD1 or TRBD2 (5 bases each). The V gene's germline CDR1 is SGHTA and CDR2 FQGNSA. There are 14 residues in the CDR3. V lost 5 bases, J lost 3 bases, and 13 bases lay in between. The CDR3 region is CASSTGTVKETQYF. The CDR3 coding sequence is TGTGCCAGCAGCACTGGGACGGTAAAAGAGACCCAGTACTTC.